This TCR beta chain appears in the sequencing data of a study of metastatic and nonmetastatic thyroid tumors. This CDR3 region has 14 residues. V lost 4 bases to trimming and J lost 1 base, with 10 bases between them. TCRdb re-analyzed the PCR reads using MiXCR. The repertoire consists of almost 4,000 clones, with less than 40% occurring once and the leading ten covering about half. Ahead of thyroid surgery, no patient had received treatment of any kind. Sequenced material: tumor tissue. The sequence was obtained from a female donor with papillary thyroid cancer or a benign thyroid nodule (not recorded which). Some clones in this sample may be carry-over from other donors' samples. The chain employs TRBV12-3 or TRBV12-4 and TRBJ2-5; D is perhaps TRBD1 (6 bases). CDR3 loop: CASSSRDTQETQYF. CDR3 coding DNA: TGTGCCAGCAGTTCCCGGGACACCCAAGAGACCCAGTACTTC.